Here is one T cell receptor (beta chain) with its context. These data are taken from a study of blood T cell repertoires in COVID-19. Across the study: Sources were T cells, B-cell-depleted T cells, or PBMCs; the material itself was cDNA or gDNA.

The assay was immunoSEQ multiplex PCR, and TCRdb's table has in-frame clones only and misses some. The sample comprises about 140,000 clones, around 88% of which are singletons, and under 6% rests with the top ten. This CDR3 comprises 15 residues. Between the trimmed V and J ends, which lost 3 bases and 3 bases, there was a span of 13 bases. Germline V lookup: CDR1 SGDLS, CDR2 YYNGEE. The genes are TRBV9 and TRBJ1-5; no firm D call. The sequence came from a human donor in a cohort sampled during active COVID-19. Sequencing used peripheral blood. CDR3 nucleotides: TGTGCCAGCAGCGCTTCAGGCGGGTCCAATCAGCCCCAGCATTTT. It specifies CASSASGGSNQPQHF.